The 27 T cell receptor beta chains reported below all come from one sample, sequenced in a study of PD-1 blockade in classical Hodgkin lymphoma. Noted time point: cycle 4 day 1 (C4D1), after 5 to 7 weeks of nivolumab. There was relapse after autologous stem cell transplantation in every patient, and there was variation in brentuximab vedotin exposure. TCRdb's table, derived via immunoSEQ multiplex PCR, lists solely in-frame clones and lacks some. This table holds 40,000 to 55,000 clones, 78% found once. The sample consisted of peripheral blood mononuclear cells (PBMCs), taken before the fourth cycle of nivolumab. These receptors came from a human donor with classical Hodgkin lymphoma.

The rearrangement links TRBV6-5 to TRBJ2-1, with 9 nucleotides matching TRBD2. This CDR3 is built from 14 residues. V trimming: 5 bases; J trimming: 5 bases; junction bases outside the gene matches: 4. Germline CDR1 and CDR2: MNHEY and SVGAGI. CDR3 DNA sequence: TGTGCCAGCAGTCGGGGACTAGCCAACAATGAGCAGTTCTTC. Its translation is CASSRGLANNEQFF.

The rearrangement joins TRBV19 to TRBJ2-3; no clear D gene. Trimming took off 1 base at V and 6 bases at J, with 5 bases between the two ends. CDR1 and CDR2 (germline): LNHDA, SQIVND (reference sequence). This CDR3 is built from 12 residues. The CDR3 nucleotides read TGTGCCAGTAGTATAGTGGCGGATACGCAGTATTTT. Encoded protein: CASSIVADTQYF.

The chain links TRBV29-1 to TRBJ1-1; possible D gene TRBD1, 5 bases. The CDR3 is 13 amino acids. The V gene's germline CDR1 is SQVTM and CDR2 ANQGSEA. The V gene lost 4 bases and the J gene lost 4 bases, with 13 bases spanning the gap. The CDR3 DNA sequence: TGCAGCGTTGGGCGGGGCCGGGGCACTGAAGCTTTCTTT. The encoded protein is CSVGRGRGTEAFF.

The V call is TRBV19, the J call TRBJ1-2, with 7 bases that match TRBD1. J was trimmed by 4 bases and V by 6 bases; bases with no gene match: 8. The V gene's germline CDR1 is LNHDA and CDR2 SQIVND (reference sequence). The CDR3 spans 14 residues. CDR3 bases: TGTGCCAGTAGAAAACCCGGGACAGCCTATGGCTACACCTTC. It specifies CASRKPGTAYGYTF.

This sequence joins TRBV7-9 and TRBJ1-1, with 7 bases identical to TRBD1. Germline CDR1 SEHNR, CDR2 FQNEAQ (reference sequence). Trimming at V came to 5 bases and at J to 1 base, leaving 4 bases not matched to a gene. This CDR3 has 14 amino acids. CDR3 bases: TGTGCCAGCAGCCTGGGACAGCAGAACACTGAAGCTTTCTTT. The encoded protein is CASSLGQQNTEAFF.

The genes are TRBV27 and TRBJ2-2; 11 nucleotides align to TRBD2. CDR1 is MNHEY and CDR2 is SMNVEV in the germline V gene (reference sequence). V lost 2 bases to trimming and J lost 2 bases; unmatched junction nucleotides: 4. The CDR3 has 17 residues. The CDR3 DNA follows: TGTGCCAGCAGTTTACAGGGACTAGCGGCTAACACCGGGGAGCTGTTTTTT. This sequence encodes CASSLQGLAANTGELFF.

The rearrangement uses TRBV29-1 and TRBJ1-1; no clear D. This CDR3 has 12 residues. Per germline, CDR1 SQVTM and CDR2 ANQGSEA. V lost 8 bases, J lost 5 bases, and 15 bases lay in between. CDR3 in amino acids: CSLLTSRTEAFF. The CDR3 coding sequence is TGCAGCCTTTTAACTTCGCGGACTGAAGCTTTCTTT.

The genes are TRBV11-3 and TRBJ2-2; D not certain. Germline V gene data show CDR1 as SGHNT and CDR2 as YENEEA. The CDR3 is 15 residues long. V dropped 3 bases and J dropped 1 base, with 9 bases sitting between them. The CDR3: CASSLRRGNTGELFF. Written as DNA, the CDR3 is TGTGCCAGCAGCTTGCGCAGAGGGAACACCGGGGAGCTGTTTTTT.

This clone was seen a single time. The rearrangement uses TRBV4-2 and TRBJ1-2, with D possibly being TRBD1 (5 bases). CDR1 is LGHNA, CDR2 YNFKEQ, per germline. The CDR3 extends over 15 amino acids. V was trimmed by 3 bases and J by 1 base, leaving 12 bases between them. CDR3 region: CASSHLGQDNYGYTF. CDR3 in DNA: TGTGCCAGCAGCCACCTCGGACAAGATAACTATGGCTACACCTTC.

The chain employs TRBV6-6 and TRBJ1-5, with TRBD1 matching over 10 bases. J was trimmed by 6 bases and V by 4 bases; bases with no gene match: 9. In germline, CDR1 is MNHNY, CDR2 SVGAGI (reference sequence). This CDR3 contains 16 residues. In DNA, the CDR3 is TGTGCCAGCAGTTGGGGGACAGGGGATGGGGGTCAGCCCCAGCATTTT. Protein: CASSWGTGDGGQPQHF.

This chain joins TRBV4-1 and TRBJ2-7; D tentatively reads TRBD1 or TRBD2 (6 bases each). V dropped 0 bases and J dropped 1 base, with 10 bases sitting between them. The CDR3 loop spans 15 amino acids. The germline V gene has CDR1 MGHRA and CDR2 YSYEKL. CDR3 sequence reads: CASSQEGGPSYEQYF. The CDR3 DNA sequence: TGCGCCAGCAGCCAAGAAGGGGGGCCGTCCTACGAGCAGTACTTC.

The rearrangement uses TRBV10-3 and TRBJ2-2, with D possibly called TRBD1 or TRBD2 (5 bases each). Trimming shortened V by 5 bases and J by 2 bases, and 12 bases separated the two germline ends. The CDR3 is 15 residues long. The V gene's germline CDR1 is ENHRY and CDR2 SYGVKD. The CDR3 spells CAISSGTENTGELFF. Here the CDR3 DNA reads TGTGCCATCAGTTCCGGGACGGAAAACACCGGGGAGCTGTTTTTT.

The gene calls are TRBV18 and TRBJ1-1, with a tentative D call TRBD1 (6 bases). Trimming stripped 3 bases from V and 3 bases from J, with 8 bases between. The CDR3 totals 13 residues. Germline V lookup: CDR1 KGHSH, CDR2 LQKENI. CDR3 sequence reads: CASSPSGDTEAFF. The CDR3 nucleotides are TGTGCCAGCTCACCCTCAGGGGACACTGAAGCTTTCTTT.

The rearrangement uses TRBV7-8 and TRBJ1-5; D is perhaps TRBD1 (5 bases). The CDR3 contains 16 residues. Trimming took 1 base from V and 7 from J, leaving 17 bases between them. Germline CDR1 SGHVS, CDR2 FQNEAQ. CDR3 bases: TGTGCCAGCAGCTTAGGGGGCCCCAGTAGCGGACAGCCCCAGCATTTT. Translation: CASSLGGPSSGQPQHF.

This chain connects TRBV21-1 to TRBJ2-2; the D call in the table, TRBD1, was not verified against the DNA. TRBV21-1 is a pseudogene. The CDR3 covers 16 residues. CDR3 amino acids: CASSTTGTGLAGELFF. CDR3 nucleotides: TGTGCCAGCAGCACCACCGGGACAGGGCTGGCCGGGGAGCTGTTTTTT.

This chain uses TRBV18 with TRBJ1-2; D possibly corresponds to TRBD1 (5 bases). Trimming pared 3 bases from V and 3 bases from J, leaving 14 bases between. Germline CDR1 is KGHSH and CDR2 is LQKENI. The CDR3 totals 15 residues. The DNA of the CDR3 is TGTGCCAGCTCACCGCCGACAGTAAGGGACTATGGCTACACCTTC. The encoded protein is CASSPPTVRDYGYTF.

The chain employs TRBV15 and TRBJ2-3; D possibly corresponds to TRBD2 (6 bases). V was pared by 0 bases and J by 3 bases, with 7 bases between. The V gene's germline CDR1 is LNHNV and CDR2 YYDKDF (reference sequence). CDR3 length: 14 amino acids. The CDR3 DNA is TGTGCCACCAGCAGAGAACGGGGGACAGATACGCAGTATTTT. Its translation: CATSRERGTDTQYF.

This clone was recorded a few times. V is TRBV5-6 and J is TRBJ1-2; no clear D gene. This CDR3 comprises 13 residues. Trimming cost V 7 bases and J 8 bases, with 18 bases left between them. CDR1 is SGHDT and CDR2 is YYEEEE in the germline V gene. Here the CDR3 DNA reads TGTGCCAGCCACTGGGCATCCTTGGGGGGCTACACCTTC. Amino acid sequence: CASHWASLGGYTF.

This clone was observed a few times. The CDR3 sequence: CASSQAPGQGNTGELFF. CDR3 DNA: TGCGCCAGCAGCCAAGCTCCGGGACAGGGGAACACCGGGGAGCTGTTTTTT. The V gene is TRBV4-3, the J gene TRBJ2-2; 9 bases match TRBD1. Trimming cost V 1 base and J 1 base; bases outside gene matches: 4. The germline CDR1 and CDR2 sequences are LGHNA and YSLEER. The CDR3 is 17 amino acids.

The rearrangement joins TRBV6-5 to TRBJ2-7; 7 nucleotides line up with TRBD1. Germline values: CDR1 MNHEY, CDR2 SVGAGI. The CDR3 covers 12 residues. V shed 9 bases and J 3 bases; nucleotides not matched to a gene: 5. The CDR3 sequence: CASSTGNYEQYF. The CDR3 nucleotides are TGTGCCAGTTCGACAGGGAACTACGAGCAGTACTTC.

This chain links TRBV19 with TRBJ2-1, with D unresolved. Germline V gene data show CDR1 as LNHDA and CDR2 as SQIVND (reference sequence). The CDR3 is made up of 12 amino acids. Deletions cut 3 bases from V and 8 bases from J, with 8 bases between. The CDR3 protein is CASSIYRDEQFF. The DNA for the CDR3 is TGTGCCAGTAGTATCTATCGGGATGAGCAGTTCTTC.

The rearrangement links TRBV5-3 to TRBJ1-4; D remains unclear. TRBV5-3 is designated an ORF whose function remains uncertain. The CDR3 length is 13 residues. Trimming cost V 8 bases and J 8 bases, with 16 bases left between them. This chain's CDR3 is CASSLWTQEKLFF. The CDR3 DNA is TGTGCCAGCAGCCTTTGGACGCAAGAAAAACTGTTTTTT.

The chain employs TRBV6-5 and TRBJ1-2, with a tentative D call TRBD1 (6 bases). The CDR3 is 12 amino acids. CDR1 is MNHEY and CDR2 is SVGAGI in the germline V gene. V shed 5 bases and J shed 2 bases, with 6 bases lying between them. CDR3 sequence reads: CASSQGNYGYTF. CDR3 nucleotides: TGTGCCAGCAGTCAGGGGAACTATGGCTACACCTTC.

In DNA, the CDR3 is TGTGCCAGCAGCCCGTCCTCGCGACAGTTCAATCAGCCCCAGCATTTT. Amino acid sequence: CASSPSSRQFNQPQHF. This sequence joins TRBV4-2 and TRBJ1-5; D possibly corresponds to TRBD1 (5 bases). Looked up from germline, CDR1 is LGHNA and CDR2 is YNFKEQ. V was clipped by 4 bases and J by 3 bases, with 16 bases between them. The CDR3 extends over 16 amino acids.

The genes are TRBV2 and TRBJ2-1; D perhaps matches TRBD2 (5 bases). V was pared by 2 bases and J by 0 bases, with 5 bases between. The CDR3 consists of 14 residues. Per germline, CDR1 SNHLY and CDR2 FYNNEI. The CDR3 coding sequence is TGTGCCAGCAGTGAACTAGCCTCCTACAATGAGCAGTTCTTC. As protein: CASSELASYNEQFF.

This rearrangement joins TRBV27 to TRBJ2-7; D is perhaps TRBD1 or TRBD2 (5 bases each). CDR1 is MNHEY and CDR2 is SMNVEV in the germline V gene (reference sequence). The V gene lost 8 bases and the J gene lost 2 bases, with 16 bases spanning the gap. This CDR3 spans 14 amino acids. Here the CDR3 reads CASGFRGVAYEQYF. The CDR3 DNA is TGTGCCAGCGGCTTTAGAGGGGTGGCCTACGAGCAGTACTTC.

The gene calls are TRBV6-4 and TRBJ2-2; 8 bases align to TRBD1. The V segment lost 5 bases and the J segment 6 bases; nucleotides outside the gene matches: 8. Germline CDR1 reads MRHNA; CDR2 reads SNTAGT. The CDR3 is 15 amino acids. CDR3 coding DNA: TGTGCCAGCAGTACTACCCGGACAGGGTCCGGGGAGCTGTTTTTT. It specifies CASSTTRTGSGELFF.